This T cell receptor (beta chain) was sequenced in a study of a mutant IDH1 vaccine in newly diagnosed glioma (dated by TCRdb to the early 2020s). Some background on the complete study: Patients were given eight vaccinations, in weeks 1, 3, 5, 7, 11, 15, 19 and 23, which matched visits V03 through V10. In the chemotherapy-containing groups, vaccination started alongside temozolomide cycles, whereas in patients who had radiotherapy alone it started 4-6 weeks after radiotherapy. The roughly 32 treated patients were roughly 60% male and roughly 38% female, with a mean age of around 40 years. Before enrollment, most patients had been given radiochemotherapy with temozolomide as standard therapy, while the rest had received either radiotherapy alone or temozolomide alone. Peripheral blood was collected at six visits: V03 (baseline), V05, V07, V10, V12 and V13. Longitudinal TCRB deep sequencing was done for 20 to 25 treated patients, wherever samples were available for exploratory analyses.

Library generation was performed with the immunoSEQ multiplex PCR assay. Following the manufacturer's protocol, the hsTCRB Kit was used to amplify rearranged TCR beta chain sequences. Sequencing of TCRB libraries was carried out on an Illumina MiSeq. The source study handled its data this way. The kit vendor's proprietary platform handled demultiplexing, trimming and gene mapping. Not all clones reach the TCRdb copy of this immuneACCESS table, which keeps in-frame sequences only. Checked studies attribute under half of the gap to unresolved V genes and leave the rest unexplained. D and trimming were read from the DNA, whereas the V and J calls and clone size are those reported in that table. The sample table shows around 33,000 clones, and 90% are seen once. The ten largest clones add up to around 20% of the sample. This clone occurred a few times. Its antigen is not yet known. No qualities accompany the bases; no much larger clone lies one base away.

What the research found in general, with its limitations: Immune responses induced by the vaccine were seen in around 94% of patients across multiple MHC alleles. The authors noted that analyses of patient blood samples could not be reproduced because of sample limitations. No apparent relationship was observed between pseudoprogression and alterations in the top peripheral T cell clonotypes detected by TCRB sequencing. Availability determined which PBMC samples were chosen for TCRB deep sequencing.

This sample's time point label indicates: week 11, during vaccination. A 20-mer mutant IDH1 peptide at 300 micrograms in Montanide made up each vaccine dose, which was injected subcutaneously together with topical imiquimod. Newly diagnosed WHO grade 3 or 4 IDH1-mutant astrocytomas showing loss of nuclear ATRX were present in the donors. The samples were drawn from NOA16, a multicentre, single-arm, open-label phase I trial in Germany that tested a mutant IDH1 peptide vaccine in humans for the first time. Genomic DNA for TCRB sequencing was extracted from EDTA blood using the DNeasy Blood and Tissue Kit. V was cut back by 4 bases and J by 1 base, leaving a gap of 7 bases between them. The CDR3, from cysteine to phenylalanine, totals 13 residues. Only the CDR3 part of the read is kept: 39 bases, read in frame from the first base. CDR1 and CDR2, per the germline V gene (reference sequence), are GTSNPN and SVGIG.

This sequence uses TRBV30 and TRBJ2-2; TRBD2 is a weak D gene call, 6 bases matching. The specimen comprised PBMCs, sampled from a glioma patient whose treatment included an IDH1 peptide vaccine. This clonotype was sampled from a man aged 18 to 29 with glioma. The CDR3 reads as follows: CAWMGGNTGELFF. The DNA is TGTGCCTGGATGGGAGGGAACACCGGGGAGCTGTTTTTT.